The 15 T cell receptor beta chains presented below share a single source sample, sequenced in a study of T cell clones after liver transplantation (dated by TCRdb to 2018 to 2020). The library was built by means of the immunoSEQ multiplex PCR assay. TCRdb provides this immuneACCESS table in a form limited to in-frame rearrangements. Some clones are lacking; in checked studies, under half of them reflect an unresolved V gene, and why the rest are absent is not known. The sample table lists roughly 62,000 clones, 70% of them with a count of one. The ten top clones hold over 2.5% of the sample. This sample comprised CD4+ T cells from blood, obtained at the roughly 16-month timepoint. These TCRs come from a human patient who received a liver transplant. Some T cells seen after a transplant may have their origin in the graft donor.

The chain is built from TRBV7-2 and TRBJ2-5, with TRBD2 as a possible D gene (5 bases). The CDR3 spans 14 residues. In germline, CDR1 is SGHTA, CDR2 FQGNSA. V lost 4 bases and J lost 5, with 14 bases in between. The DNA for the CDR3 is TGTGCCAGCAGCTCTACCACTAGTATTGAGACCCAGTACTTC. It yields the protein CASSSTTSIETQYF.

This clone turned up a few times. The V call is TRBV30, the J call TRBJ2-1; unclear D gene. Germline V CDR1 and CDR2: GTSNPN, SVGIG (reference sequence). The CDR3 runs to 11 residues. V was clipped by 4 bases and J by 10 bases, with 11 bases between them. The CDR3 DNA is TGTGCCTGGAACAAATTCGGGGAGCAGTTCTTC. It yields the protein CAWNKFGEQFF.

This clone has more than one count but fewer than ten. The chain recombines TRBV2 with TRBJ2-7; the D is unclear. V was shortened by 5 bases and J by 3 bases, with 5 bases between the two germline ends. The CDR3 sequence is 11 residues long. The V gene's germline CDR1 is SNHLY and CDR2 FYNNEI. The CDR3 DNA sequence: TGTGCCAGCAGTACGGGCTACGAGCAGTACGTC. Protein: CASSTGYEQYV.

Points on this clone: The same CDR3 is also encoded by other DNA sequences in this sample. The chain employs TRBV9 and TRBJ2-1; a weak D match, TRBD1 (6 bases). The CDR3 sequence is 13 residues long. Between the trimmed V and J ends, which lost 0 bases and 6 bases, there was a span of 7 bases. The V gene's germline CDR1 is SGDLS and CDR2 YYNGEE. The CDR3 protein is CASSVGGGNEQFF. DNA for the CDR3: TGTGCCAGCAGCGTAGGAGGGGGCAATGAGCAGTTCTTC.

The V gene is TRBV2, the J gene TRBJ1-1; 8 nucleotides align to TRBD1. The CDR3 is made up of 14 amino acids. V shed 8 bases, J shed 0 bases, and the junction held 5 bases outside the gene matches. CDR1 is SNHLY and CDR2 is FYNNEI in the germline V gene. The CDR3: CASLGQAMNTEAFF. The CDR3 DNA sequence: TGTGCCAGCCTGGGACAGGCCATGAACACTGAAGCTTTCTTT.

This clone occurred many times. The chain recombines TRBV11-2 with TRBJ2-5; unclear D gene. CDR1 SGHAT and CDR2 FQNNGV come from the germline V gene. The V end lost 5 bases, the J end lost 1 base, and 14 bases lay between the germline ends. The CDR3 runs to 15 residues. The DNA of the CDR3 is TGTGCCAGCAGCCCGGTAGGCAGTTCCCAAGAGACCCAGTACTTC. The encoded protein is CASSPVGSSQETQYF.

This chain links TRBV2 with TRBJ1-5; 11 bases map to TRBD1. The CDR3 runs 15 residues. The germline gives CDR1 SNHLY, CDR2 FYNNEI. The V segment lost 7 bases and the J segment 6 bases; nucleotides outside the gene matches: 8. CDR3 in amino acids: CASIAGQGASQPQHF. DNA of the CDR3: TGTGCCAGCATAGCTGGACAGGGGGCATCTCAGCCCCAGCATTTT.

The V call is TRBV5-1, the J call TRBJ1-4; 8 bases are a match to TRBD1. The CDR3 totals 16 residues. The V and J ends lost 0 bases and 2 bases, in that order; junction bases with no gene match: 3. The germline CDR1 and CDR2 sequences are SGHRS and YFSETQ. DNA of the CDR3: TGCGCCAGCAGCTTGGGGACAGGGACGACTAATGAAAAACTGTTTTTT. Translated, it gives CASSLGTGTTNEKLFF. Using reference TRBV5-1 and TRBJ1-4 for the parts outside the CDR3, the full variable domain is KAGVTQTPRYLIKTRGQQVTLSCSPISGHRSVSWYQQTPGQGLQFLFEYFSETQRNKGNFPGRFSGRQFSNSRSEMNVSTLELGDSALYLCASSLGTGTTNEKLFFGSGTQLSVL.

V usage is TRBV10-3 and J usage is TRBJ1-1; a weak D match, TRBD1 (5 bases). V lost 5 bases and J 2 bases, leaving 18 bases between the germline ends. In germline, CDR1 is ENHRY, CDR2 SYGVKD. CDR3 length: 16 amino acids. The DNA of the CDR3 is TGTGCCATCAGTTTTTCGATGGGGGGGGTAAACACTGAAGCTTTCTTT. Protein sequence: CAISFSMGGVNTEAFF.

This clone occurred a few times. The V call is TRBV11-1, the J call TRBJ2-7; 7 nucleotides align to TRBD2. This CDR3 has 15 amino acids. Germline V lookup: CDR1 SGHAT, CDR2 FQDESV (reference sequence). With V trimmed by 5 bases and J by 4 bases, 11 bases remained unmatched. CDR3 region: CASSPRGREDYEQYF. CDR3 bases: TGTGCCAGCAGCCCTCGAGGGAGGGAGGATTACGAGCAGTACTTC.

The genes are TRBV4-2 and TRBJ2-1; 8 bases are shared with TRBD2. The length of the CDR3 is 16 residues. Germline-derived CDR1 and CDR2 are LGHNA and YNFKEQ. The J segment lost 0 bases and the V segment lost 4 bases, leaving 5 bases of the junction unmatched. In nucleotides, the CDR3 is TGTGCCAGCAGCCGCGGGGGGAAAAGCTCCTACAATGAGCAGTTCTTC. Its protein is CASSRGGKSSYNEQFF.

The chain joins TRBV29-1 to TRBJ1-3; no clear D. Germline assignment: CDR1 SQVTM and CDR2 ANQGSEA. Trimming removed 5 bases at V and 4 bases at J, with 9 bases between. The CDR3 consists of 12 residues. The CDR3 DNA is TGCAGCGTTAGGACGCCCGGAAACACCATATATTTT. It translates to CSVRTPGNTIYF.

This sequence joins TRBV9 and TRBJ1-2; D gene uncertain. V lost 0 bases and J lost 6, with 9 bases in between. CDR1 is SGDLS, CDR2 YYNGEE, per germline. The CDR3 is 13 amino acids. CDR3 residues: CASSVDQVNGYTF. In DNA form, the CDR3 reads TGTGCCAGCAGCGTAGATCAGGTCAATGGCTACACCTTC.

The chain joins TRBV18 to TRBJ2-1; possibly TRBD1 or TRBD2 for D (6 bases each). CDR3 length: 14 amino acids. With 2 bases removed from V and 7 bases from J, the gap between germline ends came to 12 bases. Germline lookup yields CDR1 KGHSH and CDR2 LQKENI. The CDR3 DNA reads TGTGCCAGCTCACCAATGGGGGGCTCAAATGAGCAGTTCTTC. Its translation: CASSPMGGSNEQFF.

This chain uses TRBV5-1 with TRBJ2-7; 9 bases match TRBD1. Looked up from germline, CDR1 is SGHRS and CDR2 is YFSETQ. Losses at the gene ends were 4 bases for V and 2 bases for J; bases not matched to a gene: 4. The CDR3 is 14 amino acids. This CDR3 reads CASSQGQGTYEQYV. The CDR3 DNA follows: TGCGCCAGCAGCCAGGGACAGGGCACCTACGAGCAGTACGTC.